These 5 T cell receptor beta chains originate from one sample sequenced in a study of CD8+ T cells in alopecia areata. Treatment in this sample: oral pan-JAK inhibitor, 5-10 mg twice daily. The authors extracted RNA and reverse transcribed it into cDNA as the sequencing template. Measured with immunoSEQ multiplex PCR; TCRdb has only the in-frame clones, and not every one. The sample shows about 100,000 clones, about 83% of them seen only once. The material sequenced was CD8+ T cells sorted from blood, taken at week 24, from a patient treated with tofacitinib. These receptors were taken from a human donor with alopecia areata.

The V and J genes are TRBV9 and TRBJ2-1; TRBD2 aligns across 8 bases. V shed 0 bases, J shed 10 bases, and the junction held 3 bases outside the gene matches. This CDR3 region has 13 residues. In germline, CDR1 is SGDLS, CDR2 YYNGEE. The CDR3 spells CASSVGPGGEQFF. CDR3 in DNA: TGTGCCAGCAGCGTAGGCCCGGGGGGGGAGCAGTTCTTC.

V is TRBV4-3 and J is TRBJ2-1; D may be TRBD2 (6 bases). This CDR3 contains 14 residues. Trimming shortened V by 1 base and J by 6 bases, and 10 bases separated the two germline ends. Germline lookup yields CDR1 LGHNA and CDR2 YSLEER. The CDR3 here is CASSQGPGGNEQFF. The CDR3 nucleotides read TGCGCCAGCAGCCAAGGTCCCGGGGGCAATGAGCAGTTCTTC.

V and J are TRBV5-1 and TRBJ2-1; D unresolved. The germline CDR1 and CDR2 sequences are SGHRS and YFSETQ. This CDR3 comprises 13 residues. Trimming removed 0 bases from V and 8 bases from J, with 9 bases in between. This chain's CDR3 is CASSLGSADEQFF. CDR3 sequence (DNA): TGCGCCAGCAGCTTGGGGTCCGCGGATGAGCAGTTCTTC. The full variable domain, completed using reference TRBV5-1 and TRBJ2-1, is KAGVTQTPRYLIKTRGQQVTLSCSPISGHRSVSWYQQTPGQGLQFLFEYFSETQRNKGNFPGRFSGRQFSNSRSEMNVSTLELGDSALYLCASSLGSADEQFFGPGTRLTVL.

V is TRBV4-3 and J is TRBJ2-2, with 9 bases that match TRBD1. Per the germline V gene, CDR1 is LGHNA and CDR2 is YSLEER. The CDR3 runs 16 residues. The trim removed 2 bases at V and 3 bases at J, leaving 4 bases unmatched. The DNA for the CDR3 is TGCGCCAGCAGCCAAACCGGGACAGGGTACACCGGGGAGCTGTTTTTT. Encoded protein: CASSQTGTGYTGELFF.

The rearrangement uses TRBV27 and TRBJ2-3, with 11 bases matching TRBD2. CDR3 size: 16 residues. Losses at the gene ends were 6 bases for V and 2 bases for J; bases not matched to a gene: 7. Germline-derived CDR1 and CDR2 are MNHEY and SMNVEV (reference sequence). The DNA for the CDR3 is TGTGCCAGCAGCAGAACTAGCGGGGGAGCCACAGATACGCAGTATTTT. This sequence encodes CASSRTSGGATDTQYF.